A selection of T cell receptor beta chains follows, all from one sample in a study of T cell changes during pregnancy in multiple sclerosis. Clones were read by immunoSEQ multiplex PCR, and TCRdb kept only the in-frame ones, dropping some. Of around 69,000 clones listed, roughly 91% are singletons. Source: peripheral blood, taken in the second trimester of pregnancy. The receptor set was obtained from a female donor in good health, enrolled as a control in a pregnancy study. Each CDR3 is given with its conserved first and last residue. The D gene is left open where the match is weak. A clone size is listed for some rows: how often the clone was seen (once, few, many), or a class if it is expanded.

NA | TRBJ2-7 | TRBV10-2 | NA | CASRRELLAYEQYF | TGCGCCAGCCGCCGGGAACTACTGGCCTACGAGCAGTACTTC
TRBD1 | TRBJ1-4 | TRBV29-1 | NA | CSVAGQDNEKLFF | TGCAGCGTTGCGGGACAGGATAATGAAAAACTGTTTTTT
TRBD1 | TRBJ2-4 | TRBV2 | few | CASCGQGANIQYF | TGTGCCAGCTGTGGACAGGGGGCGAACATTCAGTACTTC
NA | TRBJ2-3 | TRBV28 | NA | CASSLPLRLTSTDTQYF | TGTGCCAGCAGTCTCCCCCTGCGGCTGACTAGCACAGATACGCAGTATTTT
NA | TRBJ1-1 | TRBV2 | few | CASSTDRIQAFF | TGTGCCAGCAGTACAGACAGGATACAAGCTTTCTTT
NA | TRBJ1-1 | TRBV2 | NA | CASSDPGETTEAFF | TGTGCCAGCAGTGACCCGGGGGAGACCACTGAAGCTTTCTTT
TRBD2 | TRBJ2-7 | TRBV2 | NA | CASSPGLAGGASYEQYF | TGTGCCAGCAGTCCGGGACTAGCGGGGGGGGCGAGCTACGAGCAGTACTTC
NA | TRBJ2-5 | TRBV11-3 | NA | CASSPRRSDEETQYF | TGTGCCAGCAGCCCCCGGCGGTCAGACGAAGAGACCCAGTACTTC
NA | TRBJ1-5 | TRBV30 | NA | CAWSDRAGLRNQPQHF | TGTGCCTGGAGTGACCGGGCGGGGCTGCGCAATCAGCCCCAGCATTTT
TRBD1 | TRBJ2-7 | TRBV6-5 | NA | CASSTTGLSYEQYF | TGTGCCAGCAGTACGACAGGGCTCTCCTACGAGCAGTACTTC
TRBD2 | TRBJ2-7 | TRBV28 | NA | CASRLRLASYEQYF | TGTGCCAGCAGACTCCGACTAGCCTCCTACGAGCAGTACTTC
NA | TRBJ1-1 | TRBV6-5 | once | CASSYSGGAGGTEAFF | TGTGCCAGCAGTTACTCGGGGGGGGCGGGTGGCACTGAAGCTTTCTTT
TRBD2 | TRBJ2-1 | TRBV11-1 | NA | CASTLPRGGYNEQFF | TGTGCCAGCACCTTACCGCGGGGGGGATACAATGAGCAGTTCTTC
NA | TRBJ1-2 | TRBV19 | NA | CASSIDQNYGYTF | TGTGCCAGTAGTATAGATCAGAACTATGGCTACACCTTC